The T cell receptor (beta chain) described here comes from a study of OX40 agonist ivuxolimab in advanced cancers. Whole-study context: Every 2 weeks, ivuxolimab was infused into the patients intravenously at between 0.01 and 10 mg/kg. Cancers in dose escalation were hepatocellular, melanoma, renal cell and head and neck. Among those enrolled, mean age was about 63 years (range about 20 to 79) and about 81% were male. Anti-PD-1, anti-PD-L1 or anti-CTLA-4 therapy given earlier was allowed, and around 40% had some.

This table comes from immunoSEQ multiplex PCR, and its TCRdb copy is limited to in-frame clones, with some not included. The sample shows tens of thousands of clones, less than 90% of them seen only once. CDR1 is GTSNPN, CDR2 SVGIG, per germline (reference sequence). There are 13 residues in the CDR3. This clonotype originated in an adult with an advanced solid tumor such as melanoma, head and neck, liver or kidney cancer. This chain joins TRBV30 and TRBJ1-6, with no clear D. The sequenced sample was CD4+ or CD8+ T cells sorted from blood, obtained in a trial of the OX40 agonist ivuxolimab. The CDR3 nucleotides are TGTGCTCTGTGCGGGAACGATAATTCACCCCTCCACTTT. Its protein is CALCGNDNSPLHF.